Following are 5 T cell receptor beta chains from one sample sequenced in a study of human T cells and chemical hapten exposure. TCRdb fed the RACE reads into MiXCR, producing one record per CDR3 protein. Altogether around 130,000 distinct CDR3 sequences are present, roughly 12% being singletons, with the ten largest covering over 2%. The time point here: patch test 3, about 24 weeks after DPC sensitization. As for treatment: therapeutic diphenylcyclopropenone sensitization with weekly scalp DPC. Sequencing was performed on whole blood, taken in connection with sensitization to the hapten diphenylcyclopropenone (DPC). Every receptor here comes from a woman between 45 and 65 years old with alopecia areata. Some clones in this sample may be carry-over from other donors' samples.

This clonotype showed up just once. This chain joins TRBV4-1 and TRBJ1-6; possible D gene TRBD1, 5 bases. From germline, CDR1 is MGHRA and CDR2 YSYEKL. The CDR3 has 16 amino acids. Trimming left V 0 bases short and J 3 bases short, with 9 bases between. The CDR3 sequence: CASSQEGGVYNSPLHF. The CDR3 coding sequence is TGCGCCAGCAGCCAAGAGGGAGGGGTCTATAATTCACCCCTCCACTTT.

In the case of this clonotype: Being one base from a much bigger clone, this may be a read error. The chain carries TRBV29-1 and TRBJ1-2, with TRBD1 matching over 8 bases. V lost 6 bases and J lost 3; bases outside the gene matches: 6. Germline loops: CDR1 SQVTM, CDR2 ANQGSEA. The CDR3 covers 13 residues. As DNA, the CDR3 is TGCAGCGTGGAGGACAGGGATGACTATGGCTACACCTTC. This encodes CSVEDRDDYGYTF.

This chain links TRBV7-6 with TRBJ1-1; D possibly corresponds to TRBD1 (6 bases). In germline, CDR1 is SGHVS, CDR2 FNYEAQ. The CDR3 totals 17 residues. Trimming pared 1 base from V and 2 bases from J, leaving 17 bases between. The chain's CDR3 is CASSLGGAVGANTEAFF. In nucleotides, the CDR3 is TGTGCCAGCAGCTTAGGGGGGGCGGTAGGGGCAAACACTGAAGCTTTCTTT.

This chain's CDR3 is CASSYSTPGGSEKLFF. The CDR3 nucleotides are TGTGCCAGCAGTTACTCGACTCCAGGGGGAAGTGAAAAACTGTTTTTT. The chain links TRBV6-6 to TRBJ1-4, with TRBD1 matching over 7 bases. V was clipped by 0 bases and J by 7 bases; unmatched bases: 8. Germline assignment: CDR1 MNHNY and CDR2 SVGAGI (reference sequence). CDR3 length: 16 amino acids.

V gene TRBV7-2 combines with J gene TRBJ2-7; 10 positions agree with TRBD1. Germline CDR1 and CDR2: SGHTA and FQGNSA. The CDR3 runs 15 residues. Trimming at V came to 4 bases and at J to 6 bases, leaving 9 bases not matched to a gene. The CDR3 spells CASSSTGTGVREQYF. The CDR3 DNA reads TGTGCCAGCAGCTCCACCGGGACAGGGGTCCGCGAGCAGTACTTC.